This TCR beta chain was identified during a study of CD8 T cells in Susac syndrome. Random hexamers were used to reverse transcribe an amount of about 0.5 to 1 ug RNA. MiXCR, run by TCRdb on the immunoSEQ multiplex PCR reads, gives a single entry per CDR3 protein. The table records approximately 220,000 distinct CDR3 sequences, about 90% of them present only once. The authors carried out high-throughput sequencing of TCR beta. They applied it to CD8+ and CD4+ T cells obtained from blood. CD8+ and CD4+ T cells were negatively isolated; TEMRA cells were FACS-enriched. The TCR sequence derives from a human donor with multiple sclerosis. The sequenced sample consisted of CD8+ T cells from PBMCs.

CDR3 loop: CATTGELFF. The CDR3 nucleotides read TGTGCCACAACCGGGGAGCTGTTTTTT. This chain links TRBV15 with TRBJ2-2; D unclear. The CDR3 has 9 residues. With 9 bases removed from V and 5 bases from J, the gap between germline ends came to 1 base. The germline V gene has CDR1 LNHNV and CDR2 YYDKDF (reference sequence).